The 3 T cell receptor beta chains reported below all come from one sample, sequenced in a study of cytomegalovirus exposure and HLA in healthy donors. Primers: 60 Vbeta forward and 13 Jbeta reverse. Method: immunoSEQ multiplex PCR; TCRdb's copy keeps in-frame clones and lacks some. This sample has roughly 180,000 clones, with around 80% found just once. Sequencing input: PBMCs. The origin of the receptors is a middle-aged man in good health and CMV-seronegative.

J is TRBJ2-7 and V is TRBV7-2; maybe TRBD2 (6 bases). The germline CDR1 and CDR2 sequences are SGHTA and FQGNSA. This CDR3 region has 12 residues. The germline V and J ends were trimmed by 4 bases and 6 bases, with 10 bases remaining between them. The CDR3 nucleotides read TGTGCCAGCAGCTGGGGGGTGGGCGAGCAGTACTTC. The encoded protein is CASSWGVGEQYF.

The rearrangement joins TRBV28 to TRBJ1-6, with a weak D call TRBD1 (6 bases). Trimming cost V 5 bases and J 5 bases, with 19 bases left between them. The CDR3 is 17 amino acids. Germline V CDR1 and CDR2: MDHEN, SYDVKM. The CDR3 sequence: CASSPTGQPRNNSPLHF. The CDR3 DNA reads TGTGCCAGCAGTCCGACCGGACAGCCTCGAAATAATTCACCCCTCCACTTT.

The chain has TRBV9 and TRBJ1-3; TRBD1 matches at 8 bases. The germline gives CDR1 SGDLS, CDR2 YYNGEE. CDR3 length: 14 amino acids. Trimming at V came to 3 bases and at J to 4 bases, leaving 3 bases not matched to a gene. This CDR3 is CASSEGTGGNTIYF. CDR3 in DNA: TGTGCCAGCAGCGAGGGGACAGGCGGAAACACCATATATTTT.